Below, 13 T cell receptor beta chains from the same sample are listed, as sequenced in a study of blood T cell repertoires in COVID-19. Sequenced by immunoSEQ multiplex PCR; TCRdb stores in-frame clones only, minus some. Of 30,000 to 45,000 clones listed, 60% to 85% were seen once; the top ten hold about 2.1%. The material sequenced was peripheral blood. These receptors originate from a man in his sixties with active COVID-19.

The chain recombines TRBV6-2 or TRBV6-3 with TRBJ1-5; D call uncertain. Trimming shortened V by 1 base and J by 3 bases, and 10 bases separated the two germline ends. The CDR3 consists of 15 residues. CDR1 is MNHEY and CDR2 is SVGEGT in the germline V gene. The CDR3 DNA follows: TGTGCCAGCAGTTACTACAGTCAAACCAATCAGCCCCAGCATTTT. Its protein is CASSYYSQTNQPQHF.

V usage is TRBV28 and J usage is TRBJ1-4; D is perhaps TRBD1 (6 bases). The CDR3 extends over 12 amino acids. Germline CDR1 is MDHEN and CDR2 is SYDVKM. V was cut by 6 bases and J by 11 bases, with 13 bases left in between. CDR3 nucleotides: TGTGCCAGCAGCACCTTCCAGGGGAAACTGTTTTTT. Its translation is CASSTFQGKLFF.

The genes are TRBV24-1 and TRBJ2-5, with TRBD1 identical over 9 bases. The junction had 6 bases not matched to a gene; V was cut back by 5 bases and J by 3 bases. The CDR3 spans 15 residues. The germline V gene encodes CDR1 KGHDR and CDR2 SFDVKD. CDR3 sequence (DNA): TGTGCCACCAGTGGTGTGACAGGGGGAGAAGAGACCCAGTACTTC. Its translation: CATSGVTGGEETQYF.

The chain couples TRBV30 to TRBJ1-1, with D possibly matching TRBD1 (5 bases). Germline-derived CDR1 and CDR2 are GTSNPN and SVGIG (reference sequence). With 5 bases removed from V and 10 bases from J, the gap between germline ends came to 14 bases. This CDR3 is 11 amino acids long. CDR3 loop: CAWDAGNGAFF. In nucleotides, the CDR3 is TGTGCCTGGGACGCAGGGAACGGAGCTTTCTTT.

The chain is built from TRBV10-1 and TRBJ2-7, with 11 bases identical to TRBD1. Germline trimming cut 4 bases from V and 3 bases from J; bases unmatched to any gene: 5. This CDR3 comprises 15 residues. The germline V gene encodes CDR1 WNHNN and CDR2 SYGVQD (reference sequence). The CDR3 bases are TGCGCCAGCAGTGGAAGGGGACAGGGGGTCTACGAGCAGTACTTC. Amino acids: CASSGRGQGVYEQYF.

The CDR3 spells CASSSTGTSGAFF. CDR3 coding DNA: TGTGCCAGCAGTTCGACAGGGACCTCGGGAGCTTTCTTT. The chain couples TRBV2 to TRBJ1-1; 7 nucleotides align to TRBD1. The V segment lost 5 bases and the J segment 10 bases; nucleotides outside the gene matches: 10. This CDR3 region has 13 residues. Looked up from germline, CDR1 is SNHLY and CDR2 is FYNNEI.

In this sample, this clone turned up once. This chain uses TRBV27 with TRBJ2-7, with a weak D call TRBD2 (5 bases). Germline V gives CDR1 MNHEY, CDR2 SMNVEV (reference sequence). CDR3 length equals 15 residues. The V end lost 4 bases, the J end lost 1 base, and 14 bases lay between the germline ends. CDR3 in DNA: TGTGCCAGCAGTTCACCCCGGACTGGATCCTACGAGCAGTACTTC. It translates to CASSSPRTGSYEQYF.

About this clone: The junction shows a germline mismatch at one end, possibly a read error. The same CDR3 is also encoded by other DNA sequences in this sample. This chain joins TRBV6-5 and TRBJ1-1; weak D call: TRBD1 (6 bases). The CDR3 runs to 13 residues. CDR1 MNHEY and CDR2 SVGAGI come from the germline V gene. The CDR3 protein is CASRKGEATEAFF. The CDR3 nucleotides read TGCGCCAGCAGAAAGGGGGAAGCCACTGAAGCTTTCTTT.

CDR3 DNA: TGTGCCAGCAGTTCCGGGACAATGTCCTATGGCTACACCTTC. The encoded protein is CASSSGTMSYGYTF. The chain joins TRBV28 to TRBJ1-2, with D possibly matching TRBD1 (6 bases). The V end was cut by 4 bases, the J end by 4 bases, with 13 bases between. CDR1 and CDR2 (germline): MDHEN, SYDVKM. This CDR3 is built from 14 residues.

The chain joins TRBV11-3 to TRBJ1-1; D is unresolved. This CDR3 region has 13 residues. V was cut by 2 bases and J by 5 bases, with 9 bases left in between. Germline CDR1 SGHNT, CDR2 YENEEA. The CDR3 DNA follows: TGTGCCAGCAGCTTATCCAGGTGGACTGAAGCTTTCTTT. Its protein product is CASSLSRWTEAFF.

CDR3: CASSLATVGTGRGNTIYF. CDR3 nucleotides: TGTGCCAGCAGCTTAGCGACTGTGGGGACAGGGAGGGGAAACACCATATATTTT. This chain uses TRBV7-8 with TRBJ1-3, with 9 bases lining up with TRBD1. Per the germline V gene, CDR1 is SGHVS and CDR2 is FQNEAQ. With 0 bases clipped from V and 4 bases from J, the junction kept 10 bases outside the gene matches. The CDR3 spans 18 residues.

DNA of the CDR3: TGTGCCAGCAGCTCAAACTTCAGGGGGCAAGAGACCCAGTACTTC. Translation: CASSSNFRGQETQYF. The gene calls are TRBV11-2 and TRBJ2-5, with TRBD1 matching over 7 bases. Germline-derived CDR1 and CDR2 are SGHAT and FQNNGV. V lost 4 bases and J lost 2; bases outside the gene matches: 7. This CDR3 contains 15 residues.

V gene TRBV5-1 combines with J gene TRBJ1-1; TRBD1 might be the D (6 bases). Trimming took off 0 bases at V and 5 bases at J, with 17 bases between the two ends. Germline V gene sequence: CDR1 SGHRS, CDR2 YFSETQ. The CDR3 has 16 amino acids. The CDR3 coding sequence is TGCGCCAGCAGCTTGGGAGCGGGGGGGCGGACTACTGAAGCTTTCTTT. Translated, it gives CASSLGAGGRTTEAFF.